This entry is about one TCR beta chain. This sample was included in a study of blood T cell repertoires in COVID-19. Study-wide context: The study drew acute and convalescent COVID-19 samples from the United States, Italy and Spain. From T cells, B-cell-depleted T cells, or PBMCs came the material, which was cDNA or gDNA.

Living in about two dozen US areas, the participants were between roughly 18 and 95 years of age. The recovered donors of Cohort 3 showed two negative PCRs, clearance, or symptom resolution. V lost 5 bases and J 2 bases, leaving 7 bases between the germline ends. The CDR3 consists of 12 residues. From germline, CDR1 is SGHNT and CDR2 YENEEA. Clones were read by immunoSEQ multiplex PCR, and TCRdb kept only the in-frame ones, dropping some. The repertoire holds 200,000 to 300,000 clones, with roughly nine tenths as singletons. The chain has TRBV11-3 and TRBJ2-7, with unresolved D. The material sequenced was PBMCs or T cells enriched from blood (not recorded which). The receptor was isolated from a woman aged 18-30 years who had recovered from COVID-19. The CDR3 sequence: CASSPSPYEQYF. The CDR3 DNA sequence: TGTGCCAGCAGCCCCTCCCCCTACGAGCAGTACTTC.